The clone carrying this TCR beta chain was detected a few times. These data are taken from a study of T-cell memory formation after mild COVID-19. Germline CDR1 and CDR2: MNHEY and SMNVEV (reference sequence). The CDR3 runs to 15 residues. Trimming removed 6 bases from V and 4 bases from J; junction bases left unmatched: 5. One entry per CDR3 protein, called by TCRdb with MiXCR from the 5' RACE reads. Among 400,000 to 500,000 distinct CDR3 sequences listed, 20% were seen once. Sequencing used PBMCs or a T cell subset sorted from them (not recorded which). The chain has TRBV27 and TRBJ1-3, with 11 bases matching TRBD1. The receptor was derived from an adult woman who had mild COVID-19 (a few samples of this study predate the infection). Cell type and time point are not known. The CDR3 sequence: CASRSDRGPGNTIYF. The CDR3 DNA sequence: TGTGCCAGCAGGTCGGACAGGGGGCCCGGAAACACCATATATTTT.